A single sample is the source of the 13 T cell receptor beta chains below, sequenced in a study of molecular identifiers for immune sequencing clone quantification. TCRdb analysed the PCR reads with MiXCR anew, one entry per CDR3 protein. The sample consists of over 65,000 distinct CDR3 sequences, 20% to 30% of them appearing once. Specimen: naive CD8+ T cells from blood, with Jurkat cell RNA spiked in. Subset here: FACS-sorted CD8+CD4-CCR7+CD45RA+ naive T cells. These receptors all stem from a human donor in good health. Some libraries in this study had Jurkat cell RNA spiked in.

Remarks on this clonotype: A much larger clone sits a single nucleotide away, making a read error possible. The J gene is TRBJ1-2, the V gene TRBV19; no firm D call. Per the germline V gene, CDR1 is LNHDA and CDR2 is SQIVND (reference sequence). Trimming pared 2 bases from V and 9 bases from J, leaving 10 bases between. The CDR3 is 12 residues long. CDR3 amino acids: CASSIWGSCYTF. The CDR3 bases are TGTGCCAGTAGTATATGGGGTAGTTGCTACACCTTC.

Here the CDR3 DNA reads TGCGCCAGCAGCCAAGATGACAGGATGCTAGGCAAAAACATTCAGTACTTC. Encoded protein: CASSQDDRMLGKNIQYF. The chain links TRBV4-1 to TRBJ2-4; tentative D call: TRBD1 (6 bases). V was clipped by 0 bases and J by 3 bases, with 15 bases between them. Germline loops: CDR1 MGHRA, CDR2 YSYEKL. CDR3 length: 17 residues.

Ten or more counts support this clonotype. V is TRBV28 and J is TRBJ2-3; TRBD2 agrees at 14 bases. After removal of 5 bases from V and 4 bases from J, the junction contained 2 bases not matched to a gene. CDR3 size: 15 residues. Germline-derived CDR1 and CDR2 are MDHEN and SYDVKM. The CDR3 coding sequence is TGTGCCAGCAGTCGGGGACTAGCGGGAGCAGATACGCAGTATTTT. Translating it yields CASSRGLAGADTQYF.

This clonotype has more than one count but fewer than ten. This chain joins TRBV29-1 and TRBJ1-2, with D perhaps TRBD1 (5 bases). The germline CDR1 and CDR2 sequences are SQVTM and ANQGSEA. This CDR3 has 12 residues. Trimming removed 7 bases from V and 3 bases from J, with 12 bases in between. The CDR3 bases are TGCAGCGCCCGGGACGGCCACTATGGCTACACCTTC. It specifies CSARDGHYGYTF.

In the case of this clonotype: A much larger clone lies a single base off, so this may be a read error. A read error is likely, as this CDR3 ends without the conserved phenylalanine or tryptophan. V usage is TRBV2 and J usage is TRBJ1-1; D is perhaps TRBD1 (5 bases). Trimming left V 1 base short and J 3 bases short, with 15 bases between. Germline V gene data show CDR1 as SNHLY and CDR2 as FYNNEI. The CDR3 sequence is 16 residues long. The CDR3 region has the DNA TGTGCCAGCAGTGAAGAGGGGCAGGGTCAGGACACTGAAGCTTTCTCT. This codes for CASSEEGQGQDTEAFS.

This clonotype was seen a handful of times. V usage is TRBV25-1 and J usage is TRBJ1-1; 7 bases map to TRBD1. V was pared by 6 bases and J by 0 bases, with 19 bases of the junction left unmatched. The CDR3 is made up of 19 amino acids. Germline lookup yields CDR1 MGHDK and CDR2 SYGVNS. The CDR3 nucleotides are TGTGCCAGCAGCACACTCCTAGCCAGGGGGGGGGTGCTGAACACTGAAGCTTTCTTT. Its protein is CASSTLLARGGVLNTEAFF.

DNA for the CDR3: TGTGCCACCAGCAGAGCCTTATCCCAGGAGTTCACCTACGAGCAGTACTTC. Translating it yields CATSRALSQEFTYEQYF. The chain uses TRBV15 and TRBJ2-7; D is uncertain. Germline V gene sequence: CDR1 LNHNV, CDR2 YYDKDF (reference sequence). The length of the CDR3 is 17 residues. Trimming left V 1 base short and J 2 bases short, with 18 bases between.

This clonotype turned up a few times. The chain couples TRBV13 to TRBJ2-3; no clear D gene. CDR3 length: 15 amino acids. The germline V gene has CDR1 PRHDT and CDR2 FYEKMQ (reference sequence). The V gene lost 2 bases and the J gene lost 2 bases, with 11 bases spanning the gap. CDR3 coding DNA: TGTGCCAGCAGCTTAAAAGGGATAGTCACAGATACGCAGTATTTT. Its translation: CASSLKGIVTDTQYF.

The chain uses TRBV9 and TRBJ2-1; 14 bases agree with TRBD2. CDR1 is SGDLS and CDR2 is YYNGEE in the germline V gene. Germline trimming cut 3 bases from V and 10 bases from J; bases unmatched to any gene: 12. This CDR3 is 17 amino acids long. For the CDR3, the DNA is TGTGCCAGCAGCGAAGCCCGCTCTGGGACTAGCGGGAGCGAGCAGTTCTTC. This codes for CASSEARSGTSGSEQFF. Drawing the rest from reference TRBV9 and TRBJ2-1, the complete variable domain is DSGVTQTPKHLITATGQRVTLRCSPRSGDLSVYWYQQSLDQGLQFLIQYYNGEERAKGNILERFSAQQFPDLHSELNLSSLELGDSALYFCASSEARSGTSGSEQFFGPGTRLTVL.

With regard to this clonotype: Germline and junction disagree at one end, which may indicate a read error. This chain joins TRBV19 and TRBJ1-6; D ambiguous. The CDR3 is 16 residues long. Germline lookup yields CDR1 LNHDA and CDR2 SQIVND (reference sequence). CDR3 sequence reads: CASSGGNPSHNSPLHF. CDR3 coding DNA: TGTGCCAGTAGTGGCGGGAACCCCTCCCATAATTCACCCCTCCACTTT. Complete variable domain (other parts from reference TRBV19 and TRBJ1-6): DGGITQSPKYLFRKEGQNVTLSCEQNLNHDAMYWYRQDPGQGLRLIYYSQIVNDFQKGDIAEGYSVSREKKESFPLTVTSAQKNPTAFYLCASSGGNPSHNSPLHFGNGTRLTVT.

This clonotype was seen once. This may be a read error, as it is one base from a much larger clone. The chain links TRBV29-1 to TRBJ2-7, with unresolved D. Germline V gene data show CDR1 as SQVTM and CDR2 as ANQGSEA. The CDR3 covers 14 residues. The CDR3 region has the DNA TGCAGCGTTGAAGATCTTAACAGCTCCGACGAGCGGTACTTC. Translation: CSVEDLNSSDERYF.

This clonotype has just a few counts. This chain joins TRBV9 and TRBJ2-3; no definite D call. Trimming pared 0 bases from V and 2 bases from J, leaving 7 bases between. CDR3 size: 14 residues. Germline V gene data show CDR1 as SGDLS and CDR2 as YYNGEE. Written as DNA, the CDR3 is TGTGCCAGCAGCGTAGACGGAATCACAGATACGCAGTATTTT. This sequence encodes CASSVDGITDTQYF. The full variable domain, with the rest looked up from reference TRBV9 and TRBJ2-3, is DSGVTQTPKHLITATGQRVTLRCSPRSGDLSVYWYQQSLDQGLQFLIQYYNGEERAKGNILERFSAQQFPDLHSELNLSSLELGDSALYFCASSVDGITDTQYFGPGTRLTVL.

The V gene is TRBV2, the J gene TRBJ2-7, with D possibly being TRBD1 or TRBD2 (5 bases each). Germline V gene data show CDR1 as SNHLY and CDR2 as FYNNEI. The CDR3 has 14 residues. V gave up 2 bases and J gave up 13 bases, with 21 bases separating them. The DNA for the CDR3 is TGTGCCAGCAGTGAATGGGGGACGGGCCAGGAGGCATACTTC. Its translation: CASSEWGTGQEAYF.